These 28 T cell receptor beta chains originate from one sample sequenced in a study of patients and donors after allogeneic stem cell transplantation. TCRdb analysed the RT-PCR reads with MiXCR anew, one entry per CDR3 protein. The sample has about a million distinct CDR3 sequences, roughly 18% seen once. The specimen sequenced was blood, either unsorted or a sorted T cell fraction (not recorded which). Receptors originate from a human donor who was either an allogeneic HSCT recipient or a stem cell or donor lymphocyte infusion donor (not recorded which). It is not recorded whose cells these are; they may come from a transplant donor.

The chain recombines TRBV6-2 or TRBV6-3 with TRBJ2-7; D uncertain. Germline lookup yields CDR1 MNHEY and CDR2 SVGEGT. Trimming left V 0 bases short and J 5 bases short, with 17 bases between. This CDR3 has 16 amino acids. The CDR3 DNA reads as TGTGCCAGCAGTTACTCGTTGGGCATACTTGGAAACGAGCAGTACTTC. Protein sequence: CASSYSLGILGNEQYF.

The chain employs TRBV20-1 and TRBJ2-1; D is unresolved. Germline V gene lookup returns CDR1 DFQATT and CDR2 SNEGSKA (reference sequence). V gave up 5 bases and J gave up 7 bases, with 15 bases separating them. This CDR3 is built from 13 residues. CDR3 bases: TGCAGTGCTGTTGCGGAGATAAGAAATGAGCAGTTCTTC. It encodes CSAVAEIRNEQFF.

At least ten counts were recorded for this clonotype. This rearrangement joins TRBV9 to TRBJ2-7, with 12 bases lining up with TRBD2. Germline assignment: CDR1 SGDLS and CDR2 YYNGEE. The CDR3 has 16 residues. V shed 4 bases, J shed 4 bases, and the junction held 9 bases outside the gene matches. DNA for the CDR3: TGTGCCAGCAGCCCACAAAGACTAGCGGGAGCTTACGAGCAGTACTTC. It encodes CASSPQRLAGAYEQYF.

In DNA form, the CDR3 reads TGTGCCAGCAGCCAAGGAGTGTTTTTGGAGGGCCTTATTGATACGCAGTATTTT. This translates into CASSQGVFLEGLIDTQYF. The V call is TRBV3-1, the J call TRBJ2-3; D might be TRBD2 (6 bases). V was cut by 1 base and J by 6 bases, with 23 bases left in between. The CDR3 has 18 amino acids. In germline, CDR1 is LGHDT, CDR2 YNNKEL (reference sequence).

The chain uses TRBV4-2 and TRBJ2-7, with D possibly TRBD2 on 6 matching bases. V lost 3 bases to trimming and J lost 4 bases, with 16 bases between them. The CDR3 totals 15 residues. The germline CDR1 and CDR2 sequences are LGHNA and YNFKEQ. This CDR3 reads CASSQGLFGVYEQYF. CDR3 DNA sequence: TGTGCCAGCAGCCAGGGACTCTTCGGGGTGTACGAGCAGTACTTC.

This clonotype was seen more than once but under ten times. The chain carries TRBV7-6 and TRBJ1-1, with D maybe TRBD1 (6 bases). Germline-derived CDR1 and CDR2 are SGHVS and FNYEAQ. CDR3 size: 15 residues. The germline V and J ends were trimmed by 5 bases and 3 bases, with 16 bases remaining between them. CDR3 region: CASSHPQGRDTEAFF. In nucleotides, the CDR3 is TGTGCCAGCAGCCACCCACAGGGACGAGACACTGAAGCTTTCTTT.

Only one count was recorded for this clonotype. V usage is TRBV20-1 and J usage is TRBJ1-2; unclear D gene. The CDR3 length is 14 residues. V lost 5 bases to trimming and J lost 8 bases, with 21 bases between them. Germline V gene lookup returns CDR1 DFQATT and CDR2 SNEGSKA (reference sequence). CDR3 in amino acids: CSAPNRSPLSGYTF. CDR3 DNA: TGCAGTGCTCCAAACCGGTCCCCTCTATCCGGCTACACCTTC.

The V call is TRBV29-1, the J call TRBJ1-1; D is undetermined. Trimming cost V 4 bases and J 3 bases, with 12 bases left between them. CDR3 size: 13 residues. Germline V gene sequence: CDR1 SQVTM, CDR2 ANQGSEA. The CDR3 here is CSVGVNVDTEAFF. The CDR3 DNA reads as TGCAGCGTTGGAGTGAATGTGGACACTGAAGCTTTCTTT.

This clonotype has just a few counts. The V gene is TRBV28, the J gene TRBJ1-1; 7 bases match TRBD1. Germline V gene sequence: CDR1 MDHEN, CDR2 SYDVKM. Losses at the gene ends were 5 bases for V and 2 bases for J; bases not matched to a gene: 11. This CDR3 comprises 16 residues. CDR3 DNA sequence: TGTGCCAGCAGTCGCAGTCGCGGGACAGTTAACACTGAAGCTTTCTTT. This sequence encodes CASSRSRGTVNTEAFF.

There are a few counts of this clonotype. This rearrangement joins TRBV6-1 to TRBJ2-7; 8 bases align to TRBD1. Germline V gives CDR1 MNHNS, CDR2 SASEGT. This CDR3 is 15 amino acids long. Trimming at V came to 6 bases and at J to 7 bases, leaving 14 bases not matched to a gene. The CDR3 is CASSVARTGLQEQYF. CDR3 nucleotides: TGTGCCAGCAGCGTCGCCCGGACAGGGCTTCAGGAGCAGTACTTC.

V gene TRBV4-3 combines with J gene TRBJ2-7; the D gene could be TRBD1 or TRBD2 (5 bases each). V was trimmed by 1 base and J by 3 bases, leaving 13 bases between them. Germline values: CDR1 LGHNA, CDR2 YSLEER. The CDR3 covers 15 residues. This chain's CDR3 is CASSQGGARNYEQYF. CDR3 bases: TGCGCCAGCAGCCAAGGAGGGGCTCGCAACTACGAGCAGTACTTC.

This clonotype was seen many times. Here the CDR3 reads CASSLSPEAFF. CDR3 DNA sequence: TGTGCCAGCAGCTTGTCTCCTGAAGCTTTCTTT. V gene TRBV12-3 or TRBV12-4 combines with J gene TRBJ1-1; no clear D. Between the trimmed V and J ends, which lost 6 bases and 6 bases, there was a span of 8 bases. The CDR3 contains 11 residues.

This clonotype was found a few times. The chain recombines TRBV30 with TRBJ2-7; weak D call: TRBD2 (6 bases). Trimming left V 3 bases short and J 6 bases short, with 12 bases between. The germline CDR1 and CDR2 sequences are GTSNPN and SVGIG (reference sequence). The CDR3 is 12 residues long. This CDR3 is CAWSPGAGEQYF. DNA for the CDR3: TGTGCCTGGAGCCCCGGAGCGGGCGAGCAGTACTTC.

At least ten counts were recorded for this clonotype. The CDR3 DNA sequence: TGCGCCAGCAGCCCTGGACTAGCGGGAGGGGTCTGGGATGAGCAGTTCTTC. Protein sequence: CASSPGLAGGVWDEQFF. The rearrangement uses TRBV5-1 and TRBJ2-1; 15 bases are shared with TRBD2. Looked up from germline, CDR1 is SGHRS and CDR2 is YFSETQ. This CDR3 comprises 17 residues. V gave up 4 bases and J gave up 8 bases; unmatched junction bases: 10.

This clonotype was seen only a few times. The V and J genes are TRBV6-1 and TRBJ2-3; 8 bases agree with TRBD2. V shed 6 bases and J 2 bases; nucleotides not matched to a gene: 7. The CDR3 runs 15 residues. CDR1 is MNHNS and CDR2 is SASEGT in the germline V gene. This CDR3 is CASRIRGGTTDTQYF. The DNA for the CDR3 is TGTGCCAGCAGAATACGGGGGGGTACCACAGATACGCAGTATTTT.

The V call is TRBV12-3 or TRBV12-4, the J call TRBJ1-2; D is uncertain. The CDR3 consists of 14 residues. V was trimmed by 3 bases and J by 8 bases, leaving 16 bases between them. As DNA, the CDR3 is TGTGCCAGCAGTTTCATCGGACGGACCGAGGGCTACACCTTC. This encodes CASSFIGRTEGYTF.

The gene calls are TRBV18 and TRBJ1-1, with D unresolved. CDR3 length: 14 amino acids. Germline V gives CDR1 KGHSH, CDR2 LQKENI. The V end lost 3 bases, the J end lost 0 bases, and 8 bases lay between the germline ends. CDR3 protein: CASSPRSMNTEAFF. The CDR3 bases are TGTGCCAGCTCACCGAGAAGCATGAACACTGAAGCTTTCTTT. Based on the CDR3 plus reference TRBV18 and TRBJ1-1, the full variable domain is NAGVMQNPRHLVRRRGQEARLRCSPMKGHSHVYWYRQLPEEGLKFMVYLQKENIIDESGMPKERFSAEFPKEGPSILRIQQVVRGDSAAYFCASSPRSMNTEAFFGQGTRLTVV.

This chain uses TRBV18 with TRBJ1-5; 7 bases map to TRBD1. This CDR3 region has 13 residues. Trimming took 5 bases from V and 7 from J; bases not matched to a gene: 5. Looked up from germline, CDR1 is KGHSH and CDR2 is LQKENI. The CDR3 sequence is CASSGTVWQPQHF. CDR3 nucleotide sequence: TGTGCCAGCTCAGGGACAGTTTGGCAGCCCCAGCATTTT.

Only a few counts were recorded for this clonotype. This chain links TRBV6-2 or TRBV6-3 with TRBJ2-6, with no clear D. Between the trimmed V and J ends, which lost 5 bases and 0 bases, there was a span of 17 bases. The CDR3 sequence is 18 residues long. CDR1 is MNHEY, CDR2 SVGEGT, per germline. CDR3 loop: CASSPRALTPSGANVLTF. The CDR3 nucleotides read TGTGCCAGCAGTCCCCGGGCCCTTACCCCCTCTGGGGCCAACGTCCTGACTTTC.

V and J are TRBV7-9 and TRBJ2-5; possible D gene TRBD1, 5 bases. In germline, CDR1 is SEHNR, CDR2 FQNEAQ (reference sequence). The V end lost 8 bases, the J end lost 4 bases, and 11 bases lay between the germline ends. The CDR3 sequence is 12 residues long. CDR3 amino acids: CASQGRGETQYF. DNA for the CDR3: TGTGCCAGCCAGGGTAGAGGAGAGACCCAGTACTTC.

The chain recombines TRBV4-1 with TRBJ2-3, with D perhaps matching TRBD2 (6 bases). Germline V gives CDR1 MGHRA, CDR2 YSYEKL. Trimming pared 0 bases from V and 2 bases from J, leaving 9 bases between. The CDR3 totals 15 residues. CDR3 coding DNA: TGCGCCAGCAGCCAAGATAGCGGAGCCACAGATACGCAGTATTTT. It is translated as CASSQDSGATDTQYF.

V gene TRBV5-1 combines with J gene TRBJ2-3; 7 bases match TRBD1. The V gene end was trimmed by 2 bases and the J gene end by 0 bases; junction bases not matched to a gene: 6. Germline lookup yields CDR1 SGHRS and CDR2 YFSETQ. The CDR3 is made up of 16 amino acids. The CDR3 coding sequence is TGCGCCAGCAGCTTAATCGGGACAGCTAGCACAGATACGCAGTATTTT. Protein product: CASSLIGTASTDTQYF. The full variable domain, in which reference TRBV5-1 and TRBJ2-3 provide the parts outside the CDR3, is KAGVTQTPRYLIKTRGQQVTLSCSPISGHRSVSWYQQTPGQGLQFLFEYFSETQRNKGNFPGRFSGRQFSNSRSEMNVSTLELGDSALYLCASSLIGTASTDTQYFGPGTRLTVL.

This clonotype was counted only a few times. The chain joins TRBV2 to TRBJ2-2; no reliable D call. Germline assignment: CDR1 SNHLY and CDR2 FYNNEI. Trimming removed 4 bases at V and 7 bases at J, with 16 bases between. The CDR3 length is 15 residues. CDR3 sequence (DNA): TGTGCCAGCAGTGCGGACGGTTCGCCAGGCGGGGAGCTGTTTTTT. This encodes CASSADGSPGGELFF.

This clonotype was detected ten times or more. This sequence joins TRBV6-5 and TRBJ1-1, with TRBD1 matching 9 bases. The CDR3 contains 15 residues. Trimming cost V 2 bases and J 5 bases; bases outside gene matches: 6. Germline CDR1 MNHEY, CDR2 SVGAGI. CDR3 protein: CASSYTGQGATEAFF. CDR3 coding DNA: TGTGCCAGCAGTTACACGGGACAGGGAGCGACTGAAGCTTTCTTT.

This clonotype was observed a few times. The CDR3 spells CASSATTGAKTYNEQFF. The CDR3 DNA is TGTGCCAGCAGCGCAACTACAGGGGCCAAAACCTACAATGAGCAGTTCTTC. The gene calls are TRBV5-6 and TRBJ2-1, with 7 bases lining up with TRBD1. The CDR3 runs to 17 residues. Germline V gives CDR1 SGHDT, CDR2 YYEEEE. V gave up 4 bases and J gave up 2 bases; unmatched junction bases: 12.

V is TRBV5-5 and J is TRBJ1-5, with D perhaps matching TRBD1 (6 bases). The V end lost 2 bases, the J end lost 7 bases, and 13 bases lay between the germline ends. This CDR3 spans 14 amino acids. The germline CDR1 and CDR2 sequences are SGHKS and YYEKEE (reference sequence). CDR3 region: CASSFFGGAQPQHF. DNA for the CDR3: TGTGCCAGCAGCTTTTTTGGGGGCGCGCAGCCCCAGCATTTT.

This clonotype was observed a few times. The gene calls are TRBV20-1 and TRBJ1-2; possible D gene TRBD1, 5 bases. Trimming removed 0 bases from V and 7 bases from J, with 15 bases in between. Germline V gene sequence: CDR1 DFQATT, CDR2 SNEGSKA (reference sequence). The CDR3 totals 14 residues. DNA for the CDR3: TGCAGTGCTAGAGACAGGGAGGGGCTATTTGGCTACACCTTC. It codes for CSARDREGLFGYTF.

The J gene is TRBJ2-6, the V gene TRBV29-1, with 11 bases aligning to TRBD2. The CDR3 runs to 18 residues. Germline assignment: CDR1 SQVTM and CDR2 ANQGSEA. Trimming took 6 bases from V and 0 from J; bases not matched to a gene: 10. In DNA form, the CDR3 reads TGCAGCGTCCGACCCGGGACTAGCGGATCCTCTGGGGCCAACGTCCTGACTTTC. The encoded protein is CSVRPGTSGSSGANVLTF.